This T cell receptor (beta chain) was recovered during a study of graft-versus-host responses after intestinal transplantation. About the research overall: Every transplant recipient was induced with anti-thymocyte globulin, then maintained on tacrolimus and steroids for two to four years. Study-wide results and caveats: With peak circulating GvH clone levels came an association with early post-transplant HvG declines. The study found high graft-versus-host to host-versus-graft clonal ratios in allografts of patients with graft-donor T cell macrochimerism. Researchers found GvH clones in recipient marrow, and some showed up first in ileum or blood.

This table comes from immunoSEQ multiplex PCR, and its TCRdb copy is limited to in-frame clones, with some not included. The data hold about 110,000 clones, with approximately 93% observed a single time. CDR1 is SEHNR, CDR2 FQNEAQ, per germline (reference sequence). The length of the CDR3 is 16 residues. V was pared by 3 bases and J by 7 bases, with 21 bases between. Details on this clone: Its antigen remains unidentified.

The sequences come from unstimulated CD8+ T cells sorted from spleen or lymph node cells, collected before transplant. The chain joins TRBV7-9 to TRBJ1-2; D perhaps matches TRBD1 (5 bases). The receptor was derived from a human donor who was the organ donor for an intestinal transplant. CDR3 DNA: TGTGCCAGCAGCTTCCTCGCTTATCGACAGACGGTTGGCTACACCTTC. It specifies CASSFLAYRQTVGYTF.